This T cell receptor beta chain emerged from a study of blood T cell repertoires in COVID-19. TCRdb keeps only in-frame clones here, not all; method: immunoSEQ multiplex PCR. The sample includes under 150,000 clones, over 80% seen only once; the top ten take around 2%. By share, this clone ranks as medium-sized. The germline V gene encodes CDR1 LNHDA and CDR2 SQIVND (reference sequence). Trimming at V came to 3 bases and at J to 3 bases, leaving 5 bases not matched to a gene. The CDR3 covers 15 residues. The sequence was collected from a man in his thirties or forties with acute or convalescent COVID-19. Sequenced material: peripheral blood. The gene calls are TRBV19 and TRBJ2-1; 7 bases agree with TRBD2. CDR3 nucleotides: TGTGCCAGTAGTATGCGGCTAGCGGACTACAATGAGCAGTTCTTC. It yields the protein CASSMRLADYNEQFF.